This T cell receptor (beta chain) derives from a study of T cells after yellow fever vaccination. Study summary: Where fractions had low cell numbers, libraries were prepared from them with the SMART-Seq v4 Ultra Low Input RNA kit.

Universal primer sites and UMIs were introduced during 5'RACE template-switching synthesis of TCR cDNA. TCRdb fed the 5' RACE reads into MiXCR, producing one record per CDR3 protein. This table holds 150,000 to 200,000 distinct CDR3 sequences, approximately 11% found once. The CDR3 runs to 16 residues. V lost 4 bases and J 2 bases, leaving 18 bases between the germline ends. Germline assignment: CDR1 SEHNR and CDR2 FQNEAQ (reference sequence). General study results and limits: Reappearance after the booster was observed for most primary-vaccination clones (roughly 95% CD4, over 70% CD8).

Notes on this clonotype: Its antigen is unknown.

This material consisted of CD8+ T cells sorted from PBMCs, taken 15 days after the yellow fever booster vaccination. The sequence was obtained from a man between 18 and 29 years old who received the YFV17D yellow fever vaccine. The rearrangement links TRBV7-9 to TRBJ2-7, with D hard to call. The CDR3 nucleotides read TGTGCCAGCAGCTACCCATCGATTTACTGGACCTACGAGCAGTACTTC. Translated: CASSYPSIYWTYEQYF.